This entry describes one TCR beta chain. Patients with a history of autoimmune disease or on systemic immunosuppression were excluded. This entry belongs to a study of OX40 agonist ivuxolimab in advanced cancers. About the study: Averaging roughly 60 years in age, with a range of about 23 to 79, the cohort was 65% to 90% male.

The CDR3 contains 13 residues. V lost 7 bases to trimming and J lost 4 bases, with 13 bases between them. CDR1 MNHNY and CDR2 SVGAGI come from the germline V gene (reference sequence). The protocol was immunoSEQ multiplex PCR, while the TCRdb copy is restricted to in-frame clones and leaves out a portion. The table records 71,000 or so clones, 90% to 95% of them present only once. The chain recombines TRBV6-6 with TRBJ2-5, with D unclear. The sample consisted of CD4+ or CD8+ T cells sorted from blood, taken in a trial of the OX40 agonist ivuxolimab. This receptor was identified in an adult with an advanced solid tumor such as melanoma, head and neck, liver or kidney cancer. CDR3 nucleotide sequence: TGTGCCAGCATAGGACCGACGGGAGAGACCCAGTACTTC. As protein: CASIGPTGETQYF.